This T cell receptor beta chain was documented in a study of beta chain features in type 1 diabetes. V lost 2 bases, J lost 8 bases, and 7 bases stayed unmatched. Germline CDR1 and CDR2: MDHEN and SYDVKM. CDR3 length: 15 amino acids. This clone was observed a handful of times. Expressed TCRB transcripts were sequenced after all isolated RNA was converted to cDNA. This table comes from immunoSEQ multiplex PCR, and its TCRdb copy is limited to in-frame clones, with some not included. The sample yields roughly 140,000 clones, roughly 8% seen once. The source is a man aged 18 to 29 in good health. The sample taken for sequencing was central memory CD4+ T cells from blood. The genes are TRBV28 and TRBJ2-2, with 8 bases aligning to TRBD2. For the CDR3, the DNA is TGTGCCAGCAGTTTACCTAGCGGGCCTTTTGGGGAGCTGTTTTTT. This sequence encodes CASSLPSGPFGELFF.